The clone carrying this T cell receptor (beta chain) was counted ten times or more. The data were obtained in a study of T cells in Graves' hyperthyroidism and ophthalmopathy. Graves' hyperthyroidism is called stable when ophthalmopathy does not progress within 18 months. Hyperthyroidism patients were newly diagnosed, had disease duration under 2 months, and were aged 18 to 65 years. Amplified TCR beta CDR3 regions derived from RNA transcripts. HTBI primers were used for first-round RT-PCR of the TCR CDR3. TCRdb called the multiplex PCR reads again in MiXCR, with one record for every CDR3 protein. In the table there are fewer than 350,000 distinct CDR3 sequences, around a sixth of which are singletons. V lost 0 bases, J lost 6 bases, and 14 bases lay in between. Germline-derived CDR1 and CDR2 are KGHSH and LQKENI. The CDR3 has 15 amino acids.

Sequenced: blood. The clonotype originates from a woman in her fifties or sixties with Graves' hyperthyroidism. The V call is TRBV18, the J call TRBJ1-1; D call uncertain. CDR3 DNA sequence: TGTGCCAGCTCACCACCTGTCCCCACTGAGGCTGAAGCTTTCTTT. Translating gives CASSPPVPTEAEAFF.